What follows is one TCR beta chain and its context. Its antigen is not known. The sample belongs to a study of cytomegalovirus exposure and HLA in healthy donors. The CDR3 is made up of 15 amino acids. V was shortened by 0 bases and J by 7 bases, with 14 bases between the two germline ends. CDR1 and CDR2 from the germline V gene are SGDLS and YYNGEE. General study findings and limits: The productive fraction for most TCR beta V segments was about 90% or about 30% in an earlier analysis. Donor immune exposure was known only as CMV serostatus.

Amplification used 60 Vbeta primers and 13 Jbeta primers. The repertoire was sequenced with immunoSEQ multiplex PCR; TCRdb's copy has only in-frame clones and lacks some. The sample has fewer than 250,000 clones; roughly 80% are singletons. This chain uses TRBV9 with TRBJ2-4; possibly TRBD1 for D (5 bases). The clonotype comes from a man aged 40-49 years in good health and CMV-seropositive. Source material: PBMCs. CDR3 residues: CASSVDSSWGNIQYF. DNA for the CDR3: TGTGCCAGCAGCGTAGACTCTTCCTGGGGCAACATTCAGTACTTC.